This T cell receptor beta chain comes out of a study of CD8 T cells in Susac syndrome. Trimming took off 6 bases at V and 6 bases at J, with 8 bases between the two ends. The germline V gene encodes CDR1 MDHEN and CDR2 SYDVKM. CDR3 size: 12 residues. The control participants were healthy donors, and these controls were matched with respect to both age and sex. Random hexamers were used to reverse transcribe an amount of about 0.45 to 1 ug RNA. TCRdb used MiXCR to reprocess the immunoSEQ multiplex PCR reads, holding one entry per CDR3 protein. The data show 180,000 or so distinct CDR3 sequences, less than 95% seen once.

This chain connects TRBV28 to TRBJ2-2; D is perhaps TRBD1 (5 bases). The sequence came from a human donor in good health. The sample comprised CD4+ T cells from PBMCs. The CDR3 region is CASSRQPGELFF. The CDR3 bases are TGTGCCAGCAGCCGACAGCCCGGGGAGCTGTTTTTT.